Following are 20 T cell receptor beta chains from one sample sequenced in a study. Each CDR3 protein is one row after TCRdb ran MiXCR on the 5' RACE reads. This repertoire shows approximately 9,000 distinct CDR3 sequences, around 34% found once; its top ten account for about 5.7%. Cells sorted as Tregs were CD4+, CD25+ and CD127-/low. Specimen: Tregs sorted from blood. These receptors came from a female donor with breast cancer.

V usage is TRBV7-8 and J usage is TRBJ1-1, with TRBD1 as a possible D gene (6 bases). The CDR3 runs 14 residues. Trimming removed 5 bases at V and 5 bases at J, with 15 bases between. The germline V gene has CDR1 SGHVS and CDR2 FQNEAQ. The CDR3 loop is CASSRRGGPTEAFF. CDR3 nucleotides: TGTGCCAGCAGCCGGCGGGGGGGGCCGACTGAAGCTTTCTTT. The whole variable domain, filled in from reference TRBV7-8 and TRBJ1-1, reads GAGVSQSPRYKVAKRGQDVALRCDPISGHVSLFWYQQALGQGPEFLTYFQNEAQLDKSGLPSDRFFAERPEGSVSTLKIQRTQQEDSAVYLCASSRRGGPTEAFFGQGTRLTVV.

The chain carries TRBV6-2 or TRBV6-3 and TRBJ2-5; perhaps TRBD2 as D (6 bases). Germline CDR1 reads MNHEY; CDR2 reads SVGEGT. The CDR3 loop spans 15 amino acids. V was trimmed by 2 bases and J by 1 base, leaving 11 bases between them. In nucleotides, the CDR3 is TGTGCCAGCAGTTACGACGCGCGGGGCCAAGAGACCCAGTACTTC. This sequence encodes CASSYDARGQETQYF.

This clonotype showed up just a few times. V and J are TRBV20-1 and TRBJ1-4; no clear D gene. The CDR3 is 15 residues long. The V and J ends lost 2 bases and 3 bases respectively, with 13 bases between them. Germline CDR1 is DFQATT and CDR2 is SNEGSKA (reference sequence). CDR3 residues: CSARREASPNEKLFF. The CDR3 nucleotides are TGCAGTGCTAGACGGGAGGCTTCGCCTAATGAAAAACTGTTTTTT.

The chain carries TRBV20-1 and TRBJ1-6, with a tentative D call TRBD1 (5 bases). This CDR3 is built from 16 residues. Per the germline V gene, CDR1 is DFQATT and CDR2 is SNEGSKA (reference sequence). The V end lost 1 base, the J end lost 6 bases, and 16 bases lay between the germline ends. CDR3: CSARGDRLMPNSPLHF. The DNA of the CDR3 is TGCAGTGCTAGAGGCGACAGACTGATGCCTAATTCACCCCTCCACTTT.

With respect to this clonotype: A read error is possible here, since a much larger clone lies one base away. The genes are TRBV20-1 and TRBJ2-1; 8 bases are a match to TRBD2. This CDR3 contains 16 residues. The germline V gene has CDR1 DFQATT and CDR2 SNEGSKA (reference sequence). CDR3 sequence (DNA): TGCAGTGCTAGAGTGCTGACTAGCGTATCCTACAATGGGCAGTTCTTC. Protein: CSARVLTSVSYNGQFF.

By proportion, this clonotype is medium-sized. The chain links TRBV20-1 to TRBJ2-5, with 8 bases aligning to TRBD2. Germline CDR1 is DFQATT and CDR2 is SNEGSKA (reference sequence). V gave up 3 bases and J gave up 3 bases; unmatched junction bases: 6. The CDR3 covers 14 residues. The CDR3 is CSASMTGGEETQYF. The DNA of the CDR3 is TGCAGTGCTAGTATGACGGGAGGGGAAGAGACCCAGTACTTC.

Relative to its sample, this clonotype is medium-sized. The chain uses TRBV20-1 and TRBJ2-3, with TRBD1 as a possible D gene (6 bases). Trimming took 5 bases from V and 2 from J, leaving 17 bases between them. This CDR3 has 15 residues. CDR1 and CDR2 from the germline V gene are DFQATT and SNEGSKA (reference sequence). CDR3 sequence: CSAPNRELHTDTQYF. CDR3 bases: TGCAGTGCTCCTAACAGGGAACTGCACACAGATACGCAGTATTTT.

In its sample, this clonotype is large. The CDR3 bases are TGCAGTGCAGAGACAGTGAGCTCCTACAATGAGCAGTTCTTC. Its translation is CSAETVSSYNEQFF. The chain couples TRBV20-1 to TRBJ2-1; TRBD1 might be the D (5 bases). The V end lost 6 bases, the J end lost 0 bases, and 12 bases lay between the germline ends. The CDR3 is 14 residues long. Germline lookup yields CDR1 DFQATT and CDR2 SNEGSKA (reference sequence).

This clonotype is classed as medium-sized. The chain carries TRBV20-1 and TRBJ2-7, with 9 bases lining up with TRBD2. Trimming cost V 3 bases and J 0 bases; bases outside gene matches: 6. CDR3 length: 15 amino acids. Germline lookup yields CDR1 DFQATT and CDR2 SNEGSKA (reference sequence). The CDR3 nucleotides are TGCAGTGCTAGCCCGGCGGGAGGGAGCTCCTACGAGCAGTACTTC. Encoded protein: CSASPAGGSSYEQYF.

The sample holds a few counts of this clonotype. A clone one base away is much larger, so this may be a read error. The chain employs TRBV20-1 and TRBJ2-2; unclear D gene. CDR1 DFQATT and CDR2 SNEGSKA come from the germline V gene (reference sequence). With 2 bases removed from V and 2 bases from J, the gap between germline ends came to 6 bases. This CDR3 spans 13 amino acids. CDR3 sequence (DNA): TGCAGTGCTAGAAGTGACAACACCGGGGAGCTGTTTTTT. It yields the protein CSARSDNTGELFF.

Concerning this clonotype: A much more abundant neighbour one base away suggests this may be a read error. This chain joins TRBV6-6 and TRBJ2-2, with D possibly being TRBD1 or TRBD2 (5 bases each). This CDR3 contains 13 residues. Germline V gene data show CDR1 as MNHNY and CDR2 as SVGAGI (reference sequence). CDR3 residues: CASSEQDTGKLFF. In nucleotides, the CDR3 is TGTGCCAGCAGTGAACAGGACACCGGGAAGCTGTTTTTT.

This clonotype is classed as medium-sized. This rearrangement joins TRBV6-1 to TRBJ2-2; the D is unclear. The V end was cut by 2 bases, the J end by 3 bases, with 4 bases between. Per germline, CDR1 MNHNS and CDR2 SASEGT. This CDR3 contains 13 residues. This chain's CDR3 is CASSEQDTGELFF. The CDR3 region has the DNA TGTGCCAGCAGTGAACAGGACACCGGGGAGCTGTTTTTT.

V and J are TRBV9 and TRBJ1-2; D is perhaps TRBD1 (5 bases). Germline V gene lookup returns CDR1 SGDLS and CDR2 YYNGEE. The CDR3 is 13 residues long. V was pared by 5 bases and J by 2 bases, with 10 bases between. The CDR3 sequence: CASRPTGNYGYTF. CDR3 DNA sequence: TGTGCCAGCAGACCAACAGGAAACTATGGCTACACCTTC.

This clonotype was observed a single time. The CDR3, as DNA: TGTGCCAGCAGCTTAGCTGGCGGGGATGGGTTCTTC. It is translated as CASSLAGGDGFF. The rearrangement links TRBV7-8 to TRBJ2-1; possibly TRBD2 for D (6 bases). V gave up 0 bases and J gave up 15 bases, with 12 bases separating them. Germline loops: CDR1 SGHVS, CDR2 FQNEAQ. The CDR3 has 12 residues.

The chain couples TRBV29-1 to TRBJ2-1; perhaps D is TRBD1 or TRBD2 (5 bases each). Trimming shortened V by 5 bases and J by 3 bases, and 14 bases separated the two germline ends. This CDR3 is built from 14 residues. Germline assignment: CDR1 SQVTM and CDR2 ANQGSEA. CDR3 in amino acids: CSVLDGTLYNEQFF. CDR3 sequence (DNA): TGCAGCGTTTTAGACGGGACCCTCTACAATGAGCAGTTCTTC.

V gene TRBV5-1 combines with J gene TRBJ1-1; perhaps TRBD1 as D (5 bases). Per the germline V gene, CDR1 is SGHRS and CDR2 is YFSETQ. There are 15 residues in the CDR3. Trimming removed 1 base at V and 2 bases at J, with 12 bases between. The CDR3 DNA is TGCGCCAGCAGCTTGTTCGGGACGAAAAACACTGAAGCTTTCTTT. It specifies CASSLFGTKNTEAFF. Drawing the rest from reference TRBV5-1 and TRBJ1-1, the complete variable domain is KAGVTQTPRYLIKTRGQQVTLSCSPISGHRSVSWYQQTPGQGLQFLFEYFSETQRNKGNFPGRFSGRQFSNSRSEMNVSTLELGDSALYLCASSLFGTKNTEAFFGQGTRLTVV.

Comment on this clonotype: Since a much larger clone is just one base distant, this may be a read error. The V gene is TRBV10-3, the J gene TRBJ2-7; TRBD1 is a possible D gene (6 bases). CDR1 is ENHRY, CDR2 SYGVKD, per germline. CDR3 length equals 12 residues. CDR3 DNA sequence: TGTGCCGTCAGTGAGGGGGAAAACGAGCAGTACGTC. It encodes CAVSEGENEQYV.

V and J are TRBV20-1 and TRBJ2-1; 11 nucleotides match TRBD2. Germline V gives CDR1 DFQATT, CDR2 SNEGSKA (reference sequence). V was clipped by 4 bases and J by 10 bases; unmatched bases: 15. This CDR3 spans 16 amino acids. The CDR3 nucleotides are TGCAGTGCTACCCCGATGACTAGCGGGATCCAAGGGGAGCAGTTCTTC. Amino acids: CSATPMTSGIQGEQFF.

This clonotype is categorized as medium-sized. V usage is TRBV7-3 and J usage is TRBJ2-1; the match to TRBD1 covers 10 bases. V was pared by 5 bases and J by 8 bases, with 9 bases of the junction left unmatched. This CDR3 region has 15 residues. Germline-derived CDR1 and CDR2 are SGHTA and FQGTGA. The CDR3 DNA reads as TGTGCCAGCAGCGCTACCGGGACAGGGGCTGATGAGCAGTTCTTC. Protein: CASSATGTGADEQFF.

This clonotype occurred a few times. The V gene is TRBV7-9, the J gene TRBJ1-1; 7 bases align to TRBD1. After removal of 8 bases from V and 1 base from J, the junction contained 4 bases not matched to a gene. CDR1 and CDR2 (germline): SEHNR, FQNEAQ (reference sequence). The CDR3 contains 13 residues. CDR3 DNA: TGTGCCAGCGGGACAGAACAGAACACTGAAGCTTTCTTT. Translating gives CASGTEQNTEAFF.